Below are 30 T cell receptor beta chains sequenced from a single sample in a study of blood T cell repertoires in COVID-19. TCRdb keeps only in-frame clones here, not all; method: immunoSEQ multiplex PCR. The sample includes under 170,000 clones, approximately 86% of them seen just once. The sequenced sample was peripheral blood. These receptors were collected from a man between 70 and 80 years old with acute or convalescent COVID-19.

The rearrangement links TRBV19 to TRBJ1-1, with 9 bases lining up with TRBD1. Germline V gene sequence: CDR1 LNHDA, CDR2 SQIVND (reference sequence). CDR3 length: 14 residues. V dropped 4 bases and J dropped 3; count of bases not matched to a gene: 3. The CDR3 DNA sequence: TGTGCCAGTAGTACGGGACAGGGATACACTGAAGCTTTCTTT. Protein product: CASSTGQGYTEAFF.

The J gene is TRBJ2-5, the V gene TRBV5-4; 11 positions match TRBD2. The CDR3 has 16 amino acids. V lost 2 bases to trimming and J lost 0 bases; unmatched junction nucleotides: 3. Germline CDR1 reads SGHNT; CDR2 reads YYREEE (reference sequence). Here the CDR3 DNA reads TGTGCCAGCAGCTTCGGGACTAGCGGTAACCAAGAGACCCAGTACTTC. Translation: CASSFGTSGNQETQYF.

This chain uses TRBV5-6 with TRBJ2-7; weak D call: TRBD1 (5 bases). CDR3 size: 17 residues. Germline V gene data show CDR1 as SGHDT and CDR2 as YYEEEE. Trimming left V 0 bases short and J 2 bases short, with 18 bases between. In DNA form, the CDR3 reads TGTGCCAGCAGCTTGGCCGGCAGGGTTGACCCTACCTACGAGCAGTACTTC. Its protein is CASSLAGRVDPTYEQYF.

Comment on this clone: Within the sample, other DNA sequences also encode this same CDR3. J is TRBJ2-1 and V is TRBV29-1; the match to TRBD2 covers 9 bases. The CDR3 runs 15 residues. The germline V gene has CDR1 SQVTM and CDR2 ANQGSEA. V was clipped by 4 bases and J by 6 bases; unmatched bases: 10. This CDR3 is CSVAREGPPLNEQFF. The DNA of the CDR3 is TGCAGCGTTGCGCGGGAGGGTCCACCCCTCAATGAGCAGTTCTTC.

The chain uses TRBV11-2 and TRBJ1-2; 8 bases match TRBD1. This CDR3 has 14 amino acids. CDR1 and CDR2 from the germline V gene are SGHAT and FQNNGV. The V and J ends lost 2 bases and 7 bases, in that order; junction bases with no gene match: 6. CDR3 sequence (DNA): TGTGCCAGCAGCTTAACGGAGACAGGGGCTGGCTACACCTTC. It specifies CASSLTETGAGYTF.

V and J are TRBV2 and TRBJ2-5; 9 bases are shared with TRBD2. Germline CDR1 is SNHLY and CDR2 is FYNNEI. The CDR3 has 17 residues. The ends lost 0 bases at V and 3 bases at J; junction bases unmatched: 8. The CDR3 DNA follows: TGTGCCAGCAGTGAAGCGCGGGCGGGAGGGCCGAAAGAGACCCAGTACTTC. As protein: CASSEARAGGPKETQYF.

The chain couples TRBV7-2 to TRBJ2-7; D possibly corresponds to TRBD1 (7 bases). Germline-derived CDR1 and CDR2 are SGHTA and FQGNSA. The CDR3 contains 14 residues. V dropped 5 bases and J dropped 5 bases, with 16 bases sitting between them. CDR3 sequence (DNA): TGTGCCAGCAGCCCGGGGGACAGAATCCACGAGCAGTACTTC. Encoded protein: CASSPGDRIHEQYF.

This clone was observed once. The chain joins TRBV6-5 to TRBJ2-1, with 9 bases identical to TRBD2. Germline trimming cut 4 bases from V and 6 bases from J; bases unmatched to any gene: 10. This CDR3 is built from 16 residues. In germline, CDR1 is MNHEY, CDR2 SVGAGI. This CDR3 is CASSFFSGSKSNEQFF. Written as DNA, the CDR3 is TGTGCCAGCAGTTTTTTTAGCGGGAGTAAAAGCAATGAGCAGTTCTTC.

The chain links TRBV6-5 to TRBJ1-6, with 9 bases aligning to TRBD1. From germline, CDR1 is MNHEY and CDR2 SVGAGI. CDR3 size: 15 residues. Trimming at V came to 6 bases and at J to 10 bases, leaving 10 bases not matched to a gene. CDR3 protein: CASRPKTGGYSPLHF. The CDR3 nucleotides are TGTGCCAGCAGACCAAAGACAGGGGGGTACTCACCCCTCCACTTT.

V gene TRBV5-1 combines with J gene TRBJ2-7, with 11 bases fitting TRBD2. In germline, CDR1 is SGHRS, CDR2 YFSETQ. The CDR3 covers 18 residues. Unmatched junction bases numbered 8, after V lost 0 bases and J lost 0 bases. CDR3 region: CASSLASTSGRISYEQYF. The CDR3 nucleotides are TGCGCCAGCAGCTTGGCCAGCACTAGCGGGAGAATCTCCTACGAGCAGTACTTC.

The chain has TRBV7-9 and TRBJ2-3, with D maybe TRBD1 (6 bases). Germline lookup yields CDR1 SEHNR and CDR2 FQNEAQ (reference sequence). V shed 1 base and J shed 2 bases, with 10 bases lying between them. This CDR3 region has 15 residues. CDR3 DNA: TGTGCCAGCAGCTTAGGTGGACAGATCACAGATACGCAGTATTTT. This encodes CASSLGGQITDTQYF.

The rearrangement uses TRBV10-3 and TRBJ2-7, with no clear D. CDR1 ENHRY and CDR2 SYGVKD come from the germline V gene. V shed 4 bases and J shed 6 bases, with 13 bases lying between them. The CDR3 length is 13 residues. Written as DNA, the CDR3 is TGTGCCATCAGTGTGGAACAGCACATCGAGCAGTACTTC. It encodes CAISVEQHIEQYF.

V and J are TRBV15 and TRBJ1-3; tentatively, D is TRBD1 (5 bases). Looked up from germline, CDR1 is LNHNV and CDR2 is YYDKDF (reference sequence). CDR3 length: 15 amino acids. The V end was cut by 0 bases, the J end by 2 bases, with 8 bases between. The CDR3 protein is CATSRDSGTGNTIYF. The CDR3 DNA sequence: TGTGCCACCAGCAGAGATTCAGGGACTGGAAACACCATATATTTT.

The CDR3 protein is CASSEGPASGPQHF. The CDR3 DNA sequence: TGTGCCAGCAGTGAGGGCCCAGCGAGCGGGCCCCAGCATTTT. The chain carries TRBV2 and TRBJ1-5; no clear D gene. The CDR3 has 14 residues. CDR1 is SNHLY, CDR2 FYNNEI, per germline. V was shortened by 3 bases and J by 9 bases, with 15 bases between the two germline ends.

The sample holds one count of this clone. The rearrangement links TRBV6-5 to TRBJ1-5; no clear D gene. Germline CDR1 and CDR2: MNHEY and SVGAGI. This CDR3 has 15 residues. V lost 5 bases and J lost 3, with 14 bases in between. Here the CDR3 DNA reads TGTGCCAGCAGTCGGACTACAGAGAACAATCAGCCCCAGCATTTT. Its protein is CASSRTTENNQPQHF.

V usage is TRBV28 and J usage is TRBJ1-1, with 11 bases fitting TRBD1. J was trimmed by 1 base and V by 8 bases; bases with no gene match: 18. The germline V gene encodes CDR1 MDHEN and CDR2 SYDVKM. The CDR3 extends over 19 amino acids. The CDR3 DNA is TGTGCCAGCTGGGCTCCAAGGACAGGGGGCGATAAGAGGAACACTGAAGCTTTCTTT. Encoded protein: CASWAPRTGGDKRNTEAFF.

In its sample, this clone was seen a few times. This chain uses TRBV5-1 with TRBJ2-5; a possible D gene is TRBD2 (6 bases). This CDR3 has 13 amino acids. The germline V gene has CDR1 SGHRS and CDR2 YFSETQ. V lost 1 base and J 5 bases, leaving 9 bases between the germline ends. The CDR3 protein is CASSLRGWETQYF. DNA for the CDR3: TGCGCCAGCAGCTTGCGGGGGTGGGAGACCCAGTACTTC.

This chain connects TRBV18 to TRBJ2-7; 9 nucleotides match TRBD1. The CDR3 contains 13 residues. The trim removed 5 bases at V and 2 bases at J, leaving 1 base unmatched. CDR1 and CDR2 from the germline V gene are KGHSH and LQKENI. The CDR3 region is CASSGTGTYEQYF. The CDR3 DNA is TGTGCCAGCTCAGGGACAGGGACCTACGAGCAGTACTTC.

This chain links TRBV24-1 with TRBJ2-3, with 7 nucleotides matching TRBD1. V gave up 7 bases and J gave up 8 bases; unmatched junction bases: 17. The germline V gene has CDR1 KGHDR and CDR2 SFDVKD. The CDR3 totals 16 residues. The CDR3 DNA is TGTGCCACCAGCTCCACCAGGGGGTCAGAAGGGGGTACGCAGTATTTT. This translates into CATSSTRGSEGGTQYF.

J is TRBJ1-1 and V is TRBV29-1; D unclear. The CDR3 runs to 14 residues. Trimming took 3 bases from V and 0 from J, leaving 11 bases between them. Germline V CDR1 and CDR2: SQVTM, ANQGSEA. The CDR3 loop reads CSVERRPMNTEAFF. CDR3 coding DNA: TGCAGCGTTGAGCGGCGGCCCATGAACACTGAAGCTTTCTTT.

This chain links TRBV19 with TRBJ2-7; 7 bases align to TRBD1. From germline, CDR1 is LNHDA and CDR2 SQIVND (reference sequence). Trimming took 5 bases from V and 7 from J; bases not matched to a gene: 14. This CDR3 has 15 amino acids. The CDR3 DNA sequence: TGTGCCAGTAGTGGGAGACAGGGACCTTTAGGGGAGCAGTACTTC. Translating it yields CASSGRQGPLGEQYF.

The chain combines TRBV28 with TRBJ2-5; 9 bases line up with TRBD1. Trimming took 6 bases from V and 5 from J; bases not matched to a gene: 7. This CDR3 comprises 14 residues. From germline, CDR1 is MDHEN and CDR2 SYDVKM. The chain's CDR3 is CASRKQGAAETQYF. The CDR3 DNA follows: TGTGCCAGCAGAAAACAGGGGGCAGCGGAGACCCAGTACTTC.

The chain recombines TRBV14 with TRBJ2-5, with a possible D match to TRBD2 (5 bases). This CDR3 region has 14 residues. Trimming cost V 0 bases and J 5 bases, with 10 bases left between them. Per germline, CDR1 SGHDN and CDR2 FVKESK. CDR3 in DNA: TGTGCCAGCAGCCAAGATCGCCTAGCCGAGACCCAGTACTTC. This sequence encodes CASSQDRLAETQYF.

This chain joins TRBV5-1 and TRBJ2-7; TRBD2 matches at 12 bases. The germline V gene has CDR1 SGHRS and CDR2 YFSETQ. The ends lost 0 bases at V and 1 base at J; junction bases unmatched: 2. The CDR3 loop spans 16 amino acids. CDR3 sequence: CASSLVTSGGSYEQYF. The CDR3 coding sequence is TGCGCCAGCAGCTTGGTGACTAGCGGGGGTTCCTACGAGCAGTACTTC.

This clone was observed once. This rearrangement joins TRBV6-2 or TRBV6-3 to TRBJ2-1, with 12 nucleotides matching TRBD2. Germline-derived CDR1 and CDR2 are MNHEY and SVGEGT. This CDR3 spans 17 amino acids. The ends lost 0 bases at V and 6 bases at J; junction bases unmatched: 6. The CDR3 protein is CASSYSHTSGRFNEQFF. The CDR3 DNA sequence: TGTGCCAGCAGTTACTCCCACACTAGCGGGAGGTTCAATGAGCAGTTCTTC.

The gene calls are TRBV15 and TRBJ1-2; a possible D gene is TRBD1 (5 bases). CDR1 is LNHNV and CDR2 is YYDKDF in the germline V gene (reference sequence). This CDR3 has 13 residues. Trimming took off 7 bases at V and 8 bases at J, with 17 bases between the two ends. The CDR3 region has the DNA TGTGCCACCAACCGCCGGGACTCGAGAGGCTACACCTTC. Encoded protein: CATNRRDSRGYTF.

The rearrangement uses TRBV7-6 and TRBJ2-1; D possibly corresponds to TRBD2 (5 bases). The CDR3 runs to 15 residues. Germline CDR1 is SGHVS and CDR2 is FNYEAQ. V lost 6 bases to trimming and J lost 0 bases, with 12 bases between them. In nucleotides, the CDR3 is TGTGCCAGCAGTAAAACTAGGAGCTCCTACAATGAGCAGTTCTTC. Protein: CASSKTRSSYNEQFF.

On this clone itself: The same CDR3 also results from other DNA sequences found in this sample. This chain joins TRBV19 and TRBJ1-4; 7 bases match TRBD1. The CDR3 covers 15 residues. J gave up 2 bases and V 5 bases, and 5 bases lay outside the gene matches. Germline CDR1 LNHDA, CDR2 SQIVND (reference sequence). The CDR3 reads CASSPNRGTNEKLFF. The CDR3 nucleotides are TGTGCCAGTAGTCCCAACAGGGGTACTAATGAAAAACTGTTTTTT.

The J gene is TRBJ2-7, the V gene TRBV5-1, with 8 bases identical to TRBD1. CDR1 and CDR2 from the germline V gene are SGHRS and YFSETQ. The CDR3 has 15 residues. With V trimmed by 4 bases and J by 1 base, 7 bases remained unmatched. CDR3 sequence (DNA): TGCGCCAGCAGCACCGGGACAGGTCTTTCCTACGAGCAGTACTTC. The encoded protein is CASSTGTGLSYEQYF. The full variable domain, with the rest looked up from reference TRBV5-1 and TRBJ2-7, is KAGVTQTPRYLIKTRGQQVTLSCSPISGHRSVSWYQQTPGQGLQFLFEYFSETQRNKGNFPGRFSGRQFSNSRSEMNVSTLELGDSALYLCASSTGTGLSYEQYFGPGTRLTVT.

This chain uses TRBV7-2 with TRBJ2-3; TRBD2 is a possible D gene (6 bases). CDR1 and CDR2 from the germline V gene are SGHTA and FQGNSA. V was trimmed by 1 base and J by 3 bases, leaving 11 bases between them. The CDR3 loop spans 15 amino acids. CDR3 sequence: CASSLGATRTDTQYF. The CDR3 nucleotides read TGTGCCAGCAGCTTAGGCGCGACTAGAACAGATACGCAGTATTTT. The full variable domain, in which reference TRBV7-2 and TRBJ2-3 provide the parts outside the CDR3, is GAGVSQSPSNKVTEKGKDVELRCDPISGHTALYWYRQSLGQGLEFLIYFQGNSAPDKSGLPSDRFSAERTGGSVSTLTIQRTQQEDSAVYLCASSLGATRTDTQYFGPGTRLTVL.